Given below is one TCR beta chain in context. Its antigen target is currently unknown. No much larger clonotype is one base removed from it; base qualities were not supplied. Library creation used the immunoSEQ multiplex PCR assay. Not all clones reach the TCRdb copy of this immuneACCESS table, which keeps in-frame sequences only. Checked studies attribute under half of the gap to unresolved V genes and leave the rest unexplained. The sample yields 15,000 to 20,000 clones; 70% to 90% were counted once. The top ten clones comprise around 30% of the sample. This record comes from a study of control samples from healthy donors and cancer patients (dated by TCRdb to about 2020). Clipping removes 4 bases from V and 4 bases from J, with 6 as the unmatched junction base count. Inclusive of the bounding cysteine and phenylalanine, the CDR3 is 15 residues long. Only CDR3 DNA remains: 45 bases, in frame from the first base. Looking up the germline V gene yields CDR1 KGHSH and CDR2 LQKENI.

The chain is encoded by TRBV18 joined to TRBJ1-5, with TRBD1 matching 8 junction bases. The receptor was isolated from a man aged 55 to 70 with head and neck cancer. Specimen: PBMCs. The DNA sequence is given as TGTGCCAGCTCACTGCACAGGGGGAGAAATCAGCCCCAGCATTTT. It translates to CASSLHRGRNQPQHF.